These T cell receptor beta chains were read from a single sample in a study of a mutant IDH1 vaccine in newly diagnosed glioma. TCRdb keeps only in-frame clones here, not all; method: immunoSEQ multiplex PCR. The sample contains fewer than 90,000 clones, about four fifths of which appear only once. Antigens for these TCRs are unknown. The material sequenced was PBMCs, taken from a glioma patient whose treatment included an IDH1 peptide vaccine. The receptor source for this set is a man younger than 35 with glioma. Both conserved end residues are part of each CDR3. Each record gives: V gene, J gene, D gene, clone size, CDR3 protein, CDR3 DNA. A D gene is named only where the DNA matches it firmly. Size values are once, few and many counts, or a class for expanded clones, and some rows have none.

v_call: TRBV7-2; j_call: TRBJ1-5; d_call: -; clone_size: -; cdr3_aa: CASSSYSQLGAQHF; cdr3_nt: TGTGCCAGCAGCTCATACAGTCAGTTGGGGGCCCAGCATTTT
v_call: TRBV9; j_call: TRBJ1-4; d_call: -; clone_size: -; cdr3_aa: CASSVGDYNEKLFF; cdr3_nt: TGTGCCAGCAGCGTAGGGGACTATAATGAAAAACTGTTTTTT
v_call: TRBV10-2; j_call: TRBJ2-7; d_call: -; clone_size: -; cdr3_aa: CASRRDTTYYEQYF; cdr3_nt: TGCGCCAGCAGGAGGGACACAACCTACTACGAGCAGTACTTC
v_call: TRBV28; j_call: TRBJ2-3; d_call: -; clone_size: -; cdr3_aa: CASSPPLDTQYF; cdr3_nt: TGTGCCAGCAGCCCCCCCTTAGATACGCAGTATTTT
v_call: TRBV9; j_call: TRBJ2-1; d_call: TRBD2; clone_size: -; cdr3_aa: CASSEGLAGGMGYNEQFF; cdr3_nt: TGTGCCAGCAGCGAGGGACTAGCGGGAGGGATGGGTTACAATGAGCAGTTCTTC
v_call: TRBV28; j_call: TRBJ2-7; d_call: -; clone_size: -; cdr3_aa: CASSRENSYEQYF; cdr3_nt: TGTGCCAGCAGCCGAGAGAACTCCTACGAGCAGTACTTC
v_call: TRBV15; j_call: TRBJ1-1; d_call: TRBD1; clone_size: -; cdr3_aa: CATRDRDRELNTEAFF; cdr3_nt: TGTGCCACCAGAGACCGGGACAGGGAACTGAACACTGAAGCTTTCTTT
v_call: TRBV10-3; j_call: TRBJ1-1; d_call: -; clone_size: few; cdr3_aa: CAISESIDMGTRAFF; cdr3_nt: TGTGCCATCAGTGAGTCGATAGATATGGGGACTAGGGCTTTCTTT
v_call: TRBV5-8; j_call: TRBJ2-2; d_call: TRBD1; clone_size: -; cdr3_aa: CASSGPQGAIGELFF; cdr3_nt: TGTGCCAGCAGCGGCCCACAGGGGGCAATCGGGGAGCTGTTTTTT
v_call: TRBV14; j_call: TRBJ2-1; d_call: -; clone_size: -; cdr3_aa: CASSPQGALSYNEQFF; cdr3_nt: TGTGCCAGCAGCCCTCAAGGGGCGTTGTCCTACAATGAGCAGTTCTTC
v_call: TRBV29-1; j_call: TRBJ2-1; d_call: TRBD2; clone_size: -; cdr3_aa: CSVEDRGGSHNEQFF; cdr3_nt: TGCAGCGTTGAAGATCGCGGGGGGTCCCACAATGAGCAGTTCTTC
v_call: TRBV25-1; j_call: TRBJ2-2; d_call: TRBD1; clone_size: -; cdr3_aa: CASSARDRGSAGELFF; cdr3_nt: TGTGCCAGCAGTGCTCGGGACAGGGGGTCCGCCGGGGAGCTGTTTTTT
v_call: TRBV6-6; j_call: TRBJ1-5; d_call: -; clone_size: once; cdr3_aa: CASSYNNQPQHF; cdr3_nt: TGTGCCAGCAGTTACAATAATCAGCCCCAGCATTTT
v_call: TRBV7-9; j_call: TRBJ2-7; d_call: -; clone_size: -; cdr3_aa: CASSLAGGYEQYF; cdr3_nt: TGTGCCAGCAGCTTAGCGGGAGGCTACGAGCAGTACTTC
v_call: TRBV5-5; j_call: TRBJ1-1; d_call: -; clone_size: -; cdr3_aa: CASSLDYTEAFF; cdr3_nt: TGTGCCAGCAGTTTGGACTACACTGAAGCTTTCTTT
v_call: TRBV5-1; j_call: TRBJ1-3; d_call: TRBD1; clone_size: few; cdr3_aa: CASSLARTGGNTIYF; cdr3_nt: TGCGCCAGCAGCTTGGCCAGGACAGGTGGAAACACCATATATTTT
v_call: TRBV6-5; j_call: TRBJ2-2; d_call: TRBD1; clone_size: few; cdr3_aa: CASRTGQMNTGELFF; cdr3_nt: TGTGCCAGCAGAACGGGACAGATGAACACCGGGGAGCTGTTTTTT
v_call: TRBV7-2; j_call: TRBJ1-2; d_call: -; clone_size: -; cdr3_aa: CASTAPGGARGYTF; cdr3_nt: TGTGCCAGCACCGCCCCCGGGGGGGCGCGGGGCTACACCTTC
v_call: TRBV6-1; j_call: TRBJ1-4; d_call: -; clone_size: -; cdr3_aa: CASSEALGTGNEKLFF; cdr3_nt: TGTGCCAGCAGTGAAGCGTTGGGGACCGGTAATGAAAAACTGTTTTTT
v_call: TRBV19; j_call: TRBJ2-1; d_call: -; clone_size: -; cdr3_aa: CASRGTYNEQFF; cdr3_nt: TGTGCCTCAAGGGGTACCTACAATGAGCAGTTCTTC
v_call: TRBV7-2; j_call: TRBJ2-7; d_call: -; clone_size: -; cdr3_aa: CASSLAISYEQYF; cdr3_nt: TGTGCCAGCAGCTTAGCTATTTCCTACGAGCAGTACTTC
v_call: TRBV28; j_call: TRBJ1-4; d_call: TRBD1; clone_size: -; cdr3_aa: CASGRTGAATNEKLFF; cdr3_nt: TGTGCCAGCGGACGGACAGGAGCTGCAACTAATGAAAAACTGTTTTTT
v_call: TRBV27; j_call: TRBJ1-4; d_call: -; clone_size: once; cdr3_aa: CASRPSSKISNEKLFF; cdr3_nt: TGTGCCAGCAGACCGAGCTCGAAAATCTCCAATGAAAAACTGTTTTTT
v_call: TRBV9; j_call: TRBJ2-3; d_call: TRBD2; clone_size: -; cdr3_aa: CASSSSGSRADTQYF; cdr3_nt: TGTGCCAGCAGCTCTAGCGGGAGTAGGGCAGATACGCAGTATTTT
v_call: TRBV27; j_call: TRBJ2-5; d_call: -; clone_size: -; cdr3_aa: CASSYRGLLETQYF; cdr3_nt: TGTGCCAGCAGTTACAGGGGACTTCTAGAGACCCAGTACTTC
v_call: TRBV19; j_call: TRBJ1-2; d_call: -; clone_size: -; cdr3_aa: CASSIALARDGTNYGYTF; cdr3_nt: TGTGCCAGTAGTATAGCTCTGGCCCGGGACGGAACTAACTATGGCTACACCTTC
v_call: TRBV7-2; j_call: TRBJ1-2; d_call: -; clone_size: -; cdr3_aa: CASRGDGRGGYTF; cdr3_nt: TGTGCCAGCAGAGGAGATGGCAGAGGAGGCTACACCTTC
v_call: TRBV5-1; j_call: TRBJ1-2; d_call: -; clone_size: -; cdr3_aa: CASSLDRVNYGYTF; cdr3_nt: TGCGCCAGCAGCTTGGATAGGGTTAACTATGGCTACACCTTC
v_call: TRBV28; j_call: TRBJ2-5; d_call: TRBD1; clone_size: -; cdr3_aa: CASSTGQGRETQYF; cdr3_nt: TGTGCCAGCAGTACCGGACAGGGGAGGGAGACCCAGTACTTC
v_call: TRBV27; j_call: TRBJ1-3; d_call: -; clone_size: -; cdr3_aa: CASSLAGAGNTIYF; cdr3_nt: TGTGCCAGCAGTTTGGCAGGGGCTGGAAACACCATATATTTT
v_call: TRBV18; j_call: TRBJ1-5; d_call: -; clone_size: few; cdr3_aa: CASSPGTLNQPQHF; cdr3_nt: TGTGCCAGCTCGCCCGGGACGTTAAATCAGCCCCAGCATTTT
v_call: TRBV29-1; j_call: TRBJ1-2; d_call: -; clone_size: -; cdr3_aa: CSVVPGPSYGYTF; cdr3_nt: TGCAGCGTTGTACCCGGGCCGTCATATGGCTACACCTTC
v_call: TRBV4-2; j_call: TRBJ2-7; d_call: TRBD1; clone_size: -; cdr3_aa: CASSHGGWDRSYEQYF; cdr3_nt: TGTGCCAGCAGCCATGGCGGATGGGACAGGTCCTACGAGCAGTACTTC
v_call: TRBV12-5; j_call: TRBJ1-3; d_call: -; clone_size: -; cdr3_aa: CASGLARGGGGNTIYF; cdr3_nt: TGTGCTAGTGGTTTGGCAAGGGGCGGAGGCGGGAACACCATATATTTT
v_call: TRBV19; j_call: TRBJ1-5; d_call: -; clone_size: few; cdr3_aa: CASSIDRDSNQPQHF; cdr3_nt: TGTGCCAGTAGTATAGACAGGGATAGCAATCAGCCCCAGCATTTT
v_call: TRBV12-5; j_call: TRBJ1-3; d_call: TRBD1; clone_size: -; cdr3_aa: CASGPGQGLSGNTIYF; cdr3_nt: TGTGCTAGTGGTCCAGGACAGGGTCTCTCTGGAAACACCATATATTTT
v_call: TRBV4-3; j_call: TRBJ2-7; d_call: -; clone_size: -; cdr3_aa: CASSPGRALYEQYF; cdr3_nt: TGCGCCAGCAGCCCCGGACGGGCTCTATACGAGCAGTACTTC
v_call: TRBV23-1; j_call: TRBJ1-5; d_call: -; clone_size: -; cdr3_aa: CASSHPGRGICRGNQPQHF; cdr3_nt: TGCGCCAGCAGTCACCCCGGCCGGGGGATTTGTCGGGGCAATCAGCCCCAGCATTTT
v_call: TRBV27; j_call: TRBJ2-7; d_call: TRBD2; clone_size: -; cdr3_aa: CASSLGLGLAGWGQYF; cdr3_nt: TGTGCCAGCAGTTTAGGTTTAGGGCTAGCGGGATGGGGGCAGTACTTC
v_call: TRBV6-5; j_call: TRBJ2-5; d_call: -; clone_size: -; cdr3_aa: CASSYSREQETQYF; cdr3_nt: TGTGCCAGCAGTTACTCTAGGGAACAAGAGACCCAGTACTTC
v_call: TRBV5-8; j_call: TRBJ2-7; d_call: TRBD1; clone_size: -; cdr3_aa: CASSRGGTGRYEQYF; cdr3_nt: TGTGCCAGCAGCAGAGGCGGGACAGGGAGATACGAGCAGTACTTC
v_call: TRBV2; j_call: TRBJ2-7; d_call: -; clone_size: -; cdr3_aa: CASTEGGQPYEQYF; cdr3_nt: TGTGCCAGCACCGAGGGGGGACAACCCTACGAGCAGTACTTC
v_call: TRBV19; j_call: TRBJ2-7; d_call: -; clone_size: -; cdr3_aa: CASSPPGASEQYF; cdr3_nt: TGTGCCAGTAGTCCCCCCGGAGCGTCCGAGCAGTACTTC
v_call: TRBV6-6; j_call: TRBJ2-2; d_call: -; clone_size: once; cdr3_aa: CASSIGGSGELFF; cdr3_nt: TGTGCCAGCAGTATCGGGGGATCGGGGGAGCTGTTTTTT
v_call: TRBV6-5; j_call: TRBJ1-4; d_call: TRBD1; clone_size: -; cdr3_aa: CASSYRGQPEKLFF; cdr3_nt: TGTGCCAGCAGTTACAGGGGGCAACCTGAAAAACTGTTTTTT
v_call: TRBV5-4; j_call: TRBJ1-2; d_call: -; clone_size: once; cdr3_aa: CASSLQTASYGYTF; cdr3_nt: TGTGCCAGCAGCTTACAGACTGCTTCCTATGGCTACACCTTC
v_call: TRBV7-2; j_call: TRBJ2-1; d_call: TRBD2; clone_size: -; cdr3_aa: CASSPGGTSYNEQFF; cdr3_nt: TGTGCCAGCAGCCCGGGGGGAACCTCCTACAATGAGCAGTTCTTC
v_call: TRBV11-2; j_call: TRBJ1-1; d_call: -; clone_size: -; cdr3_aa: CASSETVRALSEAFF; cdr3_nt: TGTGCCAGCAGCGAGACCGTGCGGGCCCTGTCTGAAGCTTTCTTT